This is a list of T cell receptor beta chains from one sample in a study of blood T cell repertoires in COVID-19. The repertoire was sequenced with immunoSEQ multiplex PCR; TCRdb's copy has only in-frame clones and lacks some. Seen here are about 150,000 clones, approximately 91% observed once, and the top ten hold about 2.1%. The source material was peripheral blood. These receptors were obtained from a human donor in a cohort sampled during active COVID-19. Each CDR3 is given without its conserved first and last residue. Fields, in order: clone size, V gene, CDR3 protein. Not every row has a clone size; where given, it reads once, few, many or a size class.

size: .
V: TRBV5-1
CDR3: ASSLAQGRNTEAF

size: .
V: TRBV6-6
CDR3: ASSSQGAGSYEQY

size: .
V: TRBV29-1
CDR3: SVGGGGDQPQH

size: .
V: TRBV10-3
CDR3: AISDGQSVSPLH

size: .
V: TRBV6-6
CDR3: ASSLGQGGTEQY

size: .
V: TRBV7-9
CDR3: ASSLAPPDEQF

size: .
V: TRBV19
CDR3: ASSIKLSSYNEQF

size: .
V: TRBV4-2
CDR3: ASSQEGGLAGAYEQY

size: .
V: TRBV6-5
CDR3: ASRTETGADTEAF

size: once
V: TRBV28
CDR3: ASSGTGRQGPYYEQY

size: .
V: TRBV7-9
CDR3: ASSYGTSGQETQY

size: .
V: TRBV3-1/TRBV3-2
CDR3: ASSQVPSEAF

size: few
V: TRBV19
CDR3: ASSPGGLLAGGNYNEQF

size: .
V: TRBV27
CDR3: ASSLYREQPQH

size: once
V: TRBV19
CDR3: ASSMARDTQY

size: .
V: TRBV19
CDR3: ASSIVGVGEQF

size: .
V: TRBV7-8
CDR3: ASSPQGSRYEQY

size: .
V: TRBV30
CDR3: AWSATSGRVHEQY

size: .
V: TRBV5-4
CDR3: ASSRGQLTDTQY

size: .
V: TRBV5-1
CDR3: ASSSDGDRGPGYT

size: .
V: TRBV2
CDR3: ASIQQGIWAF

size: .
V: TRBV24-1
CDR3: ATSDPRRDLLNTGELF

size: .
V: TRBV5-6
CDR3: ASSLRPYRPSYEQY

size: once
V: TRBV18
CDR3: ASSPRGEQF

size: .
V: TRBV7-9
CDR3: ASSLRRGTVNEKLF

size: .
V: TRBV5-8
CDR3: ASSPPLYYKAAYEQY

size: .
V: TRBV28
CDR3: ASSTRGQGQMRNTIY

size: .
V: TRBV6-5
CDR3: ASRDRQGWGPQH

size: .
V: TRBV19
CDR3: ASSAGAGNYYNEQF

size: .
V: TRBV7-9
CDR3: ASSLAVNYGYT

size: .
V: TRBV11-2
CDR3: ASSLVRGTYNEQF

size: .
V: TRBV18
CDR3: ASSPTGTRDTGELF

size: .
V: TRBV18
CDR3: ASSRDRPLLGYT

size: .
V: TRBV30
CDR3: AWRTWGSDPYNEQF

size: .
V: TRBV27
CDR3: ASSSQGEGSIQY

size: once
V: TRBV18
CDR3: ASSPPGLAMYEQY

size: .
V: TRBV18
CDR3: ASSPTSGTYEQY

size: .
V: TRBV9
CDR3: ASSVGLAGDSYEQY

size: once
V: TRBV5-1
CDR3: ASSTQPEETQY

size: .
V: TRBV7-9
CDR3: ASSLVLPDTQY

size: .
V: TRBV2
CDR3: ASPKDRSNTEAF

size: .
V: TRBV7-9
CDR3: ASSLDRGRYNEQF

size: .
V: TRBV7-6
CDR3: ASSLGVAELGHNEQF

size: .
V: TRBV5-1
CDR3: ASSLAVTGPGEAF

size: .
V: TRBV18
CDR3: ASSYRGIKNIQY

size: .
V: TRBV29-1
CDR3: SVEAAGNTIY

size: .
V: TRBV19
CDR3: ASRPGTGGNQPQH

size: once
V: TRBV2
CDR3: ASSVDPGDYNEQF

size: .
V: TRBV5-1
CDR3: ASSLDLASTDTQY

size: .
V: TRBV7-2
CDR3: ASSSSSLTGNRDIYGYT

size: .
V: TRBV14
CDR3: ASSLFHSGNTEAF

size: .
V: TRBV6-5
CDR3: ASRTGTNNSPLH

size: .
V: TRBV7-2
CDR3: ASSARGSNSPLH

size: .
V: TRBV5-6
CDR3: ASSLDWSSGNTIY